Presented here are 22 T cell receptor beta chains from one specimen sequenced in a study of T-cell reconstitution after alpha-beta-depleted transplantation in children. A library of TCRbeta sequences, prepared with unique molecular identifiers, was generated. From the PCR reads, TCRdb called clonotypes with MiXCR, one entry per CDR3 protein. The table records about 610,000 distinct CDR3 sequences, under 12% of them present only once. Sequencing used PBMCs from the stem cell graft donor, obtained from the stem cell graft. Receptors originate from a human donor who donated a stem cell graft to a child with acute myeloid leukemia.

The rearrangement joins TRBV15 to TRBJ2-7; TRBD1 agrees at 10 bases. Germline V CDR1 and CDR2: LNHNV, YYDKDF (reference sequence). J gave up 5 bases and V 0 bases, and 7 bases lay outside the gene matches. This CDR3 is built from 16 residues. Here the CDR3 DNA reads TGTGCCACCAGCAGAGATCCGGGACAGGGGTCCCACGAGCAGTACTTC. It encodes CATSRDPGQGSHEQYF.

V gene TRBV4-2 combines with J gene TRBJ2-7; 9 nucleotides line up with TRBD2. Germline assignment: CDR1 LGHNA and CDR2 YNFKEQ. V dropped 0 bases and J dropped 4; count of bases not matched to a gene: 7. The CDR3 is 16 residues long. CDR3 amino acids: CASSQDQGSGSYEQYF. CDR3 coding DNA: TGTGCCAGCAGCCAAGATCAAGGTAGCGGGAGTTACGAGCAGTACTTC.

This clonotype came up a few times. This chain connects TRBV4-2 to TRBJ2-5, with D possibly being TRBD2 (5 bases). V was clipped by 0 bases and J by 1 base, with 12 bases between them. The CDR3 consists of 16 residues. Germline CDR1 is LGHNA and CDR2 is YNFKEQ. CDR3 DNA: TGTGCCAGCAGCCAAGATGAGGGTACCTCCCAAGAGACCCAGTACTTC. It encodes CASSQDEGTSQETQYF.

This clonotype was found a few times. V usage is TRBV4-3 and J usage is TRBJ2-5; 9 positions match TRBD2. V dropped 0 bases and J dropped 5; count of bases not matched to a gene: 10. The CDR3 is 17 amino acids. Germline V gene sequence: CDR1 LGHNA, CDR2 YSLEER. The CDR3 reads CASSQDFSGRMGETQYF. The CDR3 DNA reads TGCGCCAGCAGCCAAGATTTCAGCGGGAGGATGGGGGAGACCCAGTACTTC.

CDR3: CSVPVDRTQYF. For the CDR3, the DNA is TGCAGCGTTCCCGTCGACAGGACCCAGTACTTC. The chain recombines TRBV29-1 with TRBJ2-5, with D perhaps matching TRBD1 (5 bases). V lost 5 bases to trimming and J lost 7 bases, with 11 bases between them. CDR1 and CDR2 (germline): SQVTM, ANQGSEA. This CDR3 region has 11 residues.

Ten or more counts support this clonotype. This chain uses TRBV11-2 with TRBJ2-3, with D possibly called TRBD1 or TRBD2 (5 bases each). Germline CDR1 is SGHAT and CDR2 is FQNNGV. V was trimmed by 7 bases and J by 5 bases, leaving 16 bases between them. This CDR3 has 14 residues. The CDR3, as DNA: TGTGCCAGCACCCCGGCTAGCAGGGAAGATACGCAGTATTTT. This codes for CASTPASREDTQYF.

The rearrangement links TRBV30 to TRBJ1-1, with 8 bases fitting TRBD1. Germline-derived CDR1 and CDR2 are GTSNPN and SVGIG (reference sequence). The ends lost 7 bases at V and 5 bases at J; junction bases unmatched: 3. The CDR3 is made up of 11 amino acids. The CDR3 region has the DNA TGTGCCTCCAACAGGGGGACTGAAGCTTTCTTT. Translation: CASNRGTEAFF.

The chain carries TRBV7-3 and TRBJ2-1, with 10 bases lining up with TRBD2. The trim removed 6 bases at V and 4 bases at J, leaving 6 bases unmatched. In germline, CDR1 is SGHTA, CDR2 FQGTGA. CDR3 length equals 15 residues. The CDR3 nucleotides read TGTGCCAGCAGTCCTAGCGGGAGAGAGTACAATGAGCAGTTCTTC. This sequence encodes CASSPSGREYNEQFF.

CDR3 residues: CASSDRTGYEQYF. CDR3 nucleotide sequence: TGTGCCAGCAGTGACCGGACAGGGTACGAGCAGTACTTC. The chain combines TRBV28 with TRBJ2-7; 8 bases map to TRBD1. From germline, CDR1 is MDHEN and CDR2 SYDVKM. There are 13 residues in the CDR3. The V gene end was trimmed by 5 bases and the J gene end by 4 bases; junction bases not matched to a gene: 4.

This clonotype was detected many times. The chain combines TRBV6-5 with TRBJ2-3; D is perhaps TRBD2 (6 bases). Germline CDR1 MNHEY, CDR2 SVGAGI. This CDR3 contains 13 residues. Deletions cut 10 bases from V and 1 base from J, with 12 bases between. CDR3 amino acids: CATREWGTDTQYF. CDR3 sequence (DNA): TGTGCCACCCGGGAGTGGGGCACAGATACGCAGTATTTT.

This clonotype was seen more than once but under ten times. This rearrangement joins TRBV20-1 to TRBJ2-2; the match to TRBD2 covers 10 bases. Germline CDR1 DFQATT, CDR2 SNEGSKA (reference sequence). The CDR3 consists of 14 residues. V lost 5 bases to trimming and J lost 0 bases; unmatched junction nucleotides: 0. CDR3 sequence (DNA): TGCAGTGCTGGACTAGCGGCGAACACCGGGGAGCTGTTTTTT. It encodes CSAGLAANTGELFF.

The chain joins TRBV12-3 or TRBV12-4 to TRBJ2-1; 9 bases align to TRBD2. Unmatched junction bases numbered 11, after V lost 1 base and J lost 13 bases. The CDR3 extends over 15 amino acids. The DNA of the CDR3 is TGTGCCAGCAGTTTAGAGACTAGCGGATTGGTTGAACAGTTCTTC. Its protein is CASSLETSGLVEQFF.

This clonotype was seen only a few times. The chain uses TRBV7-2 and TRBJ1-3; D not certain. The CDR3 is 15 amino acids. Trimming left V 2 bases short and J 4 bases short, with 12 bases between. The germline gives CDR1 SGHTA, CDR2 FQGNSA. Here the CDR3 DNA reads TGTGCCAGCAGCTTACTCTTCACTGGAGGAAACACCATATATTTT. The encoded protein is CASSLLFTGGNTIYF.

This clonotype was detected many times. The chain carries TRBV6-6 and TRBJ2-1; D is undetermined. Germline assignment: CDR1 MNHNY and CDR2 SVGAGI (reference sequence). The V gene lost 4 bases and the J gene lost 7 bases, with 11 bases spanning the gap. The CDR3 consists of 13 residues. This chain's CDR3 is CASSLPRDNEQFF. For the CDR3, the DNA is TGTGCCAGCAGTTTACCTAGGGATAATGAGCAGTTCTTC.

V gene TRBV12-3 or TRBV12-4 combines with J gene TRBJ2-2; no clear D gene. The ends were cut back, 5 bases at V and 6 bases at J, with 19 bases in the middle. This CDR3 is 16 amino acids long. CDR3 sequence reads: CASSRGAARTSGELFF. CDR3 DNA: TGTGCCAGCAGTCGAGGCGCGGCTCGGACGTCCGGGGAGCTGTTTTTT.

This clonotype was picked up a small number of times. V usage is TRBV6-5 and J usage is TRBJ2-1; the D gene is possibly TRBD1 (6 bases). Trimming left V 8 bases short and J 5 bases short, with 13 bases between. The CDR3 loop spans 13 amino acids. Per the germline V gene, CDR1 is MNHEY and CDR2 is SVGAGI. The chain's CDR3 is CASQDRRNNEQFF. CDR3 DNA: TGTGCCAGCCAGGACAGAAGGAACAATGAGCAGTTCTTC.

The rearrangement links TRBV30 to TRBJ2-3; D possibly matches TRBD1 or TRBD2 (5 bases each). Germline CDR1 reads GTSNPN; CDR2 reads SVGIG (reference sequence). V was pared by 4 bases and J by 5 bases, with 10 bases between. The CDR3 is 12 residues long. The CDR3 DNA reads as TGTGCCTGGACCCATGGGGGAGATACGCAGTATTTT. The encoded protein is CAWTHGGDTQYF.

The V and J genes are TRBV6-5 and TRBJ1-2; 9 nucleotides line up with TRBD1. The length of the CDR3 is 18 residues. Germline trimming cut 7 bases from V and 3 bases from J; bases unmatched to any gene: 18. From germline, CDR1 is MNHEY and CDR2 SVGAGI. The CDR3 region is CASINPGQGDLADYGYTF. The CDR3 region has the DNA TGTGCCAGCATTAACCCGGGACAGGGAGATCTGGCTGACTATGGCTACACCTTC.

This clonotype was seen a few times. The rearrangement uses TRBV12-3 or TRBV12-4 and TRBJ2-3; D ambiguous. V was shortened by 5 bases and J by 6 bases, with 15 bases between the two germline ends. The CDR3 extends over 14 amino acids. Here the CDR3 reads CASSPRAPLDTQYF. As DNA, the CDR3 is TGTGCCAGCAGTCCACGAGCTCCCCTGGATACGCAGTATTTT.

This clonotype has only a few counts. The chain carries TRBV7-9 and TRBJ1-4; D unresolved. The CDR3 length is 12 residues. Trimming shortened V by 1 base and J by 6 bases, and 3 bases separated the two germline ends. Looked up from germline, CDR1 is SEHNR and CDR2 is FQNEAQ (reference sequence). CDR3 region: CASSLEDEKLFF. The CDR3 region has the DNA TGTGCCAGCAGCTTAGAGGATGAAAAACTGTTTTTT.

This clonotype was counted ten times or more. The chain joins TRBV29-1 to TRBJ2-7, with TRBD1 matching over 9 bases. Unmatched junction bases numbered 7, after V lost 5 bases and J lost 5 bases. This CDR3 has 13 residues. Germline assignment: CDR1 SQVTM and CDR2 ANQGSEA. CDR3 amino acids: CSVLQGAQNEQYF. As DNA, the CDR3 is TGCAGCGTTCTACAGGGGGCCCAGAACGAGCAGTACTTC.

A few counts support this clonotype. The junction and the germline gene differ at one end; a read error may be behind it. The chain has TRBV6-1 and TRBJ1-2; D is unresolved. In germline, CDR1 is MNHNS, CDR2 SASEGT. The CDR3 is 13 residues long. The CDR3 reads CASSDRMVNPTIF. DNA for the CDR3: TGTGCCAGCAGTGACCGCATGGTTAACCCGACTATCTTC.